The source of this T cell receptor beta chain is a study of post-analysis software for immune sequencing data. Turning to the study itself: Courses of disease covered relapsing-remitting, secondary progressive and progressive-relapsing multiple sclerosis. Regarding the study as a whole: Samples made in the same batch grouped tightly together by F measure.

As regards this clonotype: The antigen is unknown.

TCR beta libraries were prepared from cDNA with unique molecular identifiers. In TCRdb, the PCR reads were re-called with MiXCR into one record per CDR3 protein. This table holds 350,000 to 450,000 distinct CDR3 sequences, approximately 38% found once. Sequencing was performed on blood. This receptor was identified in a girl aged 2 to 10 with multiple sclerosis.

The CDR3 loop reads CASSLRLAGVWNNEQFF. The CDR3 DNA follows: TGTGCCAGCAGTTTAAGACTAGCGGGAGTCTGGAACAATGAGCAGTTCTTC. The V gene is TRBV28, the J gene TRBJ2-1; 12 bases fit TRBD2. The junction had 7 bases not matched to a gene; V was cut back by 2 bases and J by 5 bases. This CDR3 is built from 17 residues. The germline V gene encodes CDR1 MDHEN and CDR2 SYDVKM.